Listed here are 31 T cell receptor beta chains from one sample, sequenced in a study of Tregs in tolerant kidney transplant recipients. Recipients received nonmyeloablative bone marrow transplants from related graft donors, with transient mixed chimerism. The assay was immunoSEQ multiplex PCR, and TCRdb's table has in-frame clones only and misses some. Its clone listing holds tens of thousands of clones. This material consisted of CD4+ T cells from blood (PBMCs), taken 24 months after the transplant. These receptors originate from a human patient who received a combined kidney and bone marrow transplant. Some T cells may be transferred from the graft donor.

Details on this clone: The CDR3 end lies 3 residues beyond the end of the read and is filled in from the germline J gene. This sequence joins TRBV10-3 and TRBJ2-1, with a possible D match to TRBD2 (6 bases). Per germline, CDR1 ENHRY and CDR2 SYGVKD. Deletions cut 0 bases from V and 6 bases from J, with 18 bases between. CDR3 length: 17 residues. The CDR3 DNA, read in part, is TGTGCCATCAGTGAGTCGGCGGGGCTACCCTTAGGCAATGAG. Translating it yields CAISESAGLPLGNE. The complete CDR3 protein is CAISESAGLPLGNEQFF.

For this clone: The read gets to within 3 residues of the CDR3 end, and the germline J gene fills in the rest. The chain carries TRBV2 and TRBJ2-7; perhaps D is TRBD1 or TRBD2 (5 bases each). Trimming shortened V by 6 bases and J by 2 bases, and 23 bases separated the two germline ends. Germline CDR1 is SNHLY and CDR2 is FYNNEI. This CDR3 is built from 17 residues. The covered CDR3 bases are TGTGCCAGCAGGGGAGACTTAGGGAGTGACAGAGCCTACGAG. It specifies CASRGDLGSDRAYE. The full CDR3 is CASRGDLGSDRAYEQYF.

Comments on this clone: The read comes to an end 3 residues before the CDR3 does, leaving the germline J gene to fill in the end. The chain carries TRBV20-1 and TRBJ2-2, with a possible D match to TRBD1 (6 bases). CDR3 length: 13 residues. CDR1 is DFQATT and CDR2 is SNEGSKA in the germline V gene (reference sequence). The ends were cut back, 3 bases at V and 5 bases at J, with 10 bases in the middle. CDR3 protein: CSARNRVTGELFF. CDR3 bases read: TGCAGTGCTAGGAACAGGGTTACCGGGGAG.

Points on this clone: The read terminates 3 residues before the CDR3 end, so the remaining end is supplied by the germline J gene. The chain is built from TRBV19 and TRBJ1-1; D unresolved. Germline V gene sequence: CDR1 LNHDA, CDR2 SQIVND (reference sequence). The CDR3 sequence is 13 residues long. Trimming took off 7 bases at V and 1 base at J, with 10 bases between the two ends. The DNA read from the CDR3 is TGTGCCAGTACCCCCAACAGGAACACTGAA. Amino acids: CASTPNRNTE. The entire CDR3 protein reads CASTPNRNTEAFF.

In regard to this clone: The CDR3 end is not reached by the read, which stops 3 residues before it; the germline J gene fills it in. V is TRBV11-2 and J is TRBJ2-3; D may be TRBD1 (6 bases). Germline lookup yields CDR1 SGHAT and CDR2 FQNNGV. The CDR3 is made up of 14 amino acids. V was shortened by 5 bases and J by 5 bases, with 14 bases between the two germline ends. The sequenced CDR3 bases are TGTGCCAGCAGCCGACCCGAGGGACAAGATACG. It encodes CASSRPEGQDT. The complete CDR3 protein is CASSRPEGQDTQYF.

Worth noting for this clone: With the read ending 3 residues before the CDR3 end, the germline J gene is used to fill in that end. The rearrangement joins TRBV6-4 to TRBJ2-3, with D possibly being TRBD1 (5 bases). The CDR3 is 14 residues long. Germline-derived CDR1 and CDR2 are MRHNA and SNTAGT. V shed 9 bases and J shed 0 bases, with 13 bases lying between them. The DNA read from the CDR3 is TGTGCCAGTGCGGTAGGACACAGCACAGATACG. This codes for CASAVGHSTDT. The complete CDR3 sequence is CASAVGHSTDTQYF.

As concerns this clone: One end of the junction does not line up with germline, which may come from a read error. Read coverage stops 3 residues before the CDR3 terminus; the germline J gene supplies the remainder. The V and J genes are TRBV4-2 and TRBJ2-2; 8 nucleotides match TRBD1. Per germline, CDR1 LGHNA and CDR2 YNFKEQ. The length of the CDR3 is 16 residues. CDR3 DNA (partial): TGCGCCAGCAGTCGTGGACAGGGCGGTCTCTTCCGGGAG. Translated, it gives CASSRGQGGLFRE. The CDR3 in full is CASSRGQGGLFRELFF.

With respect to this clone: The sequence runs out 3 residues before the end of the CDR3; the remainder is reconstructed from the germline J gene. The chain is built from TRBV11-3 and TRBJ1-1; 7 bases are shared with TRBD1. This CDR3 has 14 amino acids. CDR1 and CDR2 (germline): SGHNT, YENEEA. The V segment lost 3 bases and the J segment 1 base; nucleotides outside the gene matches: 2. The CDR3 spells CASSLGQSNTEAFF. The sequenced CDR3 bases are TGTGCCAGCAGCTTGGGACAGTCGAACACTGAA.

Regarding this clone: The CDR3 end is not reached by the read, which stops 3 residues before it; the germline J gene fills it in. The chain combines TRBV2 with TRBJ2-1; perhaps TRBD1 as D (5 bases). The V gene's germline CDR1 is SNHLY and CDR2 FYNNEI. This CDR3 is 12 amino acids long. Trimming shortened V by 7 bases and J by 4 bases, and 8 bases separated the two germline ends. CDR3 loop: CASKGPYNEQFF. The DNA read from the CDR3 is TGTGCCAGCAAGGGGCCATACAATGAG.

A remark on this clone: The DNA ends 3 residues before the CDR3 does, and the rest of the CDR3 is filled in from the germline J gene. The V call is TRBV20-1, the J call TRBJ1-5; 7 bases line up with TRBD1. The CDR3 is made up of 14 amino acids. The V gene's germline CDR1 is DFQATT and CDR2 SNEGSKA (reference sequence). Trimming cost V 6 bases and J 6 bases; bases outside gene matches: 11. The DNA read from the CDR3 is TGCAGTGCGAAATGGACAGGTTCAAGTCAGCCC. Residues: CSAKWTGSSQP. The whole CDR3 is CSAKWTGSSQPQHF.

A remark on this clone: From the germline J gene comes the end of the CDR3, since the read stops 3 residues before it. This rearrangement joins TRBV5-1 to TRBJ2-7; 10 bases align to TRBD1. The germline V gene has CDR1 SGHRS and CDR2 YFSETQ. V lost 0 bases and J lost 5; bases outside the gene matches: 5. This CDR3 spans 15 amino acids. The CDR3 sequence is CASSLAGQGVHEQYF. The CDR3 DNA, read in part, is TGCGCCAGCAGCTTGGCCGGACAGGGGGTACACGAG.

As to this clone: Sequencing ends 3 residues short of the CDR3 end; the germline J gene provides the rest. The chain has TRBV20-1 and TRBJ2-5; 9 nucleotides align to TRBD2. The CDR3 runs 13 residues. CDR1 and CDR2 (germline): DFQATT, SNEGSKA (reference sequence). V shed 6 bases and J 2 bases; nucleotides not matched to a gene: 4. The CDR3 DNA, read in part, is TGCAGTGCAGCCCTAGCGGGACAAGAGACC. Its translation is CSAALAGQET. The full CDR3 protein reads CSAALAGQETQYF.

With regard to this clone: Sequencing ends 3 residues short of the CDR3 end; the germline J gene provides the rest. The rearrangement uses TRBV6-4 and TRBJ2-2; possible D gene TRBD2, 5 bases. The CDR3 spans 16 residues. From germline, CDR1 is MRHNA and CDR2 SNTAGT. The V and J ends lost 0 bases and 3 bases respectively, with 11 bases between them. CDR3 DNA, as far as it was read: TGTGCCAGCAGTGACTCGAATCTAGCAGACACCGGGGAG. Encoded protein: CASSDSNLADTGE. The CDR3 as a whole reads CASSDSNLADTGELFF.

Turning to this clone: The read halts 3 residues ahead of the CDR3 end, with the missing end drawn from the germline J gene. This rearrangement joins TRBV7-3 to TRBJ2-3; 12 bases agree with TRBD2. The CDR3 is 16 residues long. Germline V gives CDR1 SGHTA, CDR2 FQGTGA. V shed 5 bases, J shed 5 bases, and the junction held 8 bases outside the gene matches. CDR3 bases read: TGTGCCAGCAGCCCTCGACTAGCGGGAGTTGTAGATACG. Encoded protein: CASSPRLAGVVDT. The entire CDR3 protein reads CASSPRLAGVVDTQYF.

On this clone itself: The read is 3 residues too short to cover the CDR3 end, so that end is filled in from the germline J gene. The chain employs TRBV23-1 and TRBJ2-5; D is perhaps TRBD1 (6 bases). Being an ORF, TRBV23-1 has a function that is uncertain. V lost 4 bases and J lost 5, with 23 bases in between. CDR3 length: 17 residues. This chain's CDR3 is CASSLSPDRPPRETQYF. The part of the CDR3 DNA that was read is TGCGCCAGCAGTCTCTCCCCCGACAGGCCACCACGGGAGACC.

Worth noting for this clone: From the germline J gene comes the end of the CDR3, since the read stops 3 residues before it. The V and J genes are TRBV18 and TRBJ2-5; 15 bases match TRBD2. Per germline, CDR1 KGHSH and CDR2 LQKENI. The CDR3 runs to 16 residues. With V trimmed by 3 bases and J by 4 bases, 3 bases remained unmatched. The covered CDR3 bases are TGTGCCAGCTCACCCCGGGGACTAGCGGGAGGAGAGACC. Residues: CASSPRGLAGGET. The CDR3 as a whole reads CASSPRGLAGGETQYF. The full variable domain, rest sourced from reference TRBV18 and TRBJ2-5, is NAGVMQNPRHLVRRRGQEARLRCSPMKGHSHVYWYRQLPEEGLKFMVYLQKENIIDESGMPKERFSAEFPKEGPSILRIQQVVRGDSAAYFCASSPRGLAGGETQYFGPGTRLLVL.

Comment on this clone: Coverage ceases 3 residues before the CDR3 finishes, and the germline J gene fills in the end. This chain connects TRBV6-1 to TRBJ2-7; the D is unclear. V was cut by 3 bases and J by 4 bases, with 10 bases left in between. The CDR3 length is 13 residues. CDR1 and CDR2 from the germline V gene are MNHNS and SASEGT. The chain's CDR3 is CASSEGSRYEQYF. CDR3 DNA (partial): TGTGCCAGCAGTGAGGGCTCCCGATACGAG.

As for this clone: At one of its ends the junction is not consistent with the germline gene, which may arise from a read error. The CDR3 end is not reached by the read, which stops 3 residues before it; the germline J gene fills it in. This chain joins TRBV4-2 and TRBJ1-4, with 8 bases fitting TRBD1. This CDR3 contains 15 residues. The germline CDR1 and CDR2 sequences are LGHNA and YNFKEQ. The sequenced CDR3 bases are TGCGCCAGCAGCCGTCGGGACAGGTCTAATGAAAAA. Protein: CASSRRDRSNEK. In full, the CDR3 is CASSRRDRSNEKLFF.

In the case of this clone: The sequence runs out 3 residues before the end of the CDR3; the remainder is reconstructed from the germline J gene. The V gene is TRBV6-2 or TRBV6-3, the J gene TRBJ2-5; TRBD1 is a possible D gene (5 bases). V was trimmed by 6 bases and J by 7 bases, leaving 15 bases between them. CDR1 and CDR2 from the germline V gene are MNHEY and SVGEGT. The length of the CDR3 is 13 residues. The CDR3 sequence: CASRTDIPRTQYF. The part of the CDR3 DNA that was read is TGTGCCAGCAGGACGGACATCCCGAGGACC.

The sequenced CDR3 bases are TGTGCCAGCACCTTAAAGCGGGAGAAAGGGGCAGATACG. This sequence encodes CASTLKREKGADT. The entire CDR3 sequence reads CASTLKREKGADTQYF. The chain is built from TRBV5-4 and TRBJ2-3; 8 bases map to TRBD2. The observed sequence ends 3 residues before the CDR3 terminus, with the missing tail filled in from the germline J gene. CDR3 length equals 16 residues. In germline, CDR1 is SGHNT, CDR2 YYREEE (reference sequence). The ends lost 6 bases at V and 4 bases at J; junction bases unmatched: 13.

Points on this clone: Coverage ceases 3 residues before the CDR3 finishes, and the germline J gene fills in the end. The chain combines TRBV2 with TRBJ1-4; D not certain. Germline V gene lookup returns CDR1 SNHLY and CDR2 FYNNEI. Trimming removed 5 bases at V and 0 bases at J, with 10 bases between. This CDR3 is 15 amino acids long. The covered CDR3 bases are TGTGCCAGCAGTATATACAGACCAACTAATGAAAAA. Amino acids: CASSIYRPTNEK. In full, the CDR3 is CASSIYRPTNEKLFF.

On this clone itself: The read finishes 3 residues shy of the CDR3 end, and the germline J gene is used to complete it. This rearrangement joins TRBV2 to TRBJ2-7; TRBD2 aligns across 9 bases. CDR3 size: 15 residues. CDR1 and CDR2 (germline): SNHLY, FYNNEI. V shed 2 bases, J shed 6 bases, and the junction held 8 bases outside the gene matches. CDR3 sequence reads: CASSESEGSGSEQYF. The part of the CDR3 DNA that was read is TGTGCCAGCAGTGAATCTGAAGGTAGCGGGAGCGAG.

A note on this clone: The read terminates 3 residues before the CDR3 end, so the remaining end is supplied by the germline J gene. The rearrangement uses TRBV11-2 and TRBJ2-5, with D possibly TRBD2 on 5 matching bases. CDR3 length: 14 residues. CDR1 SGHAT and CDR2 FQNNGV come from the germline V gene. Trimming shortened V by 1 base and J by 5 bases, and 11 bases separated the two germline ends. The part of the CDR3 DNA that was read is TGTGCCAGCAGCTTAGTACCCCGCGGGGAGACC. Translated: CASSLVPRGET. The whole CDR3 sequence is CASSLVPRGETQYF.

The CDR3 bases that were read are TGTGCCAGTAGTATAGAGTCGGGACAGGGGGCCGCGGCAGATACG. Amino acids: CASSIESGQGAAADT. The whole CDR3 protein is CASSIESGQGAAADTQYF. The chain uses TRBV19 and TRBJ2-3; the match to TRBD1 covers 12 bases. Read sequence stops 3 residues before the CDR3 end, and the germline J gene provides the missing end. The germline gives CDR1 LNHDA, CDR2 SQIVND (reference sequence). Trimming took 0 bases from V and 4 from J; bases not matched to a gene: 8. CDR3 length: 18 amino acids.

Remarks on this clone: The sequence runs out 3 residues before the end of the CDR3; the remainder is reconstructed from the germline J gene. This rearrangement joins TRBV5-1 to TRBJ1-6; tentatively, D is TRBD1 (5 bases). The length of the CDR3 is 15 residues. V lost 3 bases and J lost 6, with 13 bases in between. Germline V lookup: CDR1 SGHRS, CDR2 YFSETQ. CDR3 protein: CASSSEPGSNSPLHF. CDR3 bases read: TGCGCCAGCAGCTCGGAACCAGGGAGTAATTCACCC.

Details on this clone: The read finishes 3 residues shy of the CDR3 end, and the germline J gene is used to complete it. The genes are TRBV29-1 and TRBJ2-1; 7 bases fit TRBD2. The CDR3 has 15 amino acids. V lost 2 bases and J lost 8; bases outside the gene matches: 12. Per germline, CDR1 SQVTM and CDR2 ANQGSEA. This chain's CDR3 is CSVELKGGRWYEQFF. The CDR3 bases that were read are TGCAGCGTTGAACTTAAAGGCGGGAGATGGTATGAG.

Note on this clone: The CDR3 end falls 3 residues outside the read, so it is completed with the germline J gene. The rearrangement uses TRBV5-6 and TRBJ1-5, with a weak D call TRBD1 (5 bases). The V end was cut by 3 bases, the J end by 1 base, with 11 bases between. This CDR3 spans 15 amino acids. The germline CDR1 and CDR2 sequences are SGHDT and YYEEEE. CDR3 DNA (partial): TGTGCCAGCAGCTGGGGGGGTAGGAGCAATCAGCCC. Amino acid sequence: CASSWGGRSNQP. The CDR3 reads in full as CASSWGGRSNQPQHF. The complete variable domain, with remaining parts taken from reference TRBV5-6 and TRBJ1-5, reads DAGVTQSPTHLIKTRGQQVTLRCSPKSGHDTVSWYQQALGQGPQFIFQYYEEEERQRGNFPDRFSGHQFPNYSSELNVNALLLGDSALYLCASSWGGRSNQPQHFGDGTRLSIL.

A remark on this clone: The read gets to within 3 residues of the CDR3 end, and the germline J gene fills in the rest. The chain employs TRBV19 and TRBJ2-1; 12 nucleotides align to TRBD2. V lost 7 bases to trimming and J lost 8 bases; unmatched junction nucleotides: 12. The CDR3 is made up of 16 amino acids. Germline CDR1 is LNHDA and CDR2 is SQIVND (reference sequence). The chain's CDR3 is CASTGVTSGSGDEQFF. The CDR3 bases that were read are TGTGCCAGTACGGGAGTGACTAGCGGGAGTGGAGATGAG. The whole variable domain, filled in from reference TRBV19 and TRBJ2-1, reads DGGITQSPKYLFRKEGQNVTLSCEQNLNHDAMYWYRQDPGQGLRLIYYSQIVNDFQKGDIAEGYSVSREKKESFPLTVTSAQKNPTAFYLCASTGVTSGSGDEQFFGPGTRLTVL.

As concerns this clone: The sequence runs out 3 residues before the end of the CDR3; the remainder is reconstructed from the germline J gene. The chain couples TRBV20-1 to TRBJ1-2, with D perhaps TRBD1 (6 bases). Trimming removed 1 base from V and 4 bases from J, with 13 bases in between. The length of the CDR3 is 14 residues. Germline V gene lookup returns CDR1 DFQATT and CDR2 SNEGSKA (reference sequence). The CDR3 DNA, read in part, is TGCAGTGCTAGAGCTACAGGGCTCACCTATGGC. As protein: CSARATGLTYG. The full CDR3 sequence reads CSARATGLTYGYTF.

Remarks on this clone: The observed sequence ends 3 residues before the CDR3 terminus, with the missing tail filled in from the germline J gene. The rearrangement links TRBV2 to TRBJ2-1, with 9 positions matching TRBD1. Germline V gene lookup returns CDR1 SNHLY and CDR2 FYNNEI. J was trimmed by 7 bases and V by 8 bases; bases with no gene match: 6. The CDR3 length is 13 residues. CDR3: CASGDRVINEQFF. The sequenced part of the CDR3 DNA is TGTGCCAGCGGGGACAGGGTAATTAATGAG.

About this clone: The read terminates 3 residues before the CDR3 end, so the remaining end is supplied by the germline J gene. The genes are TRBV29-1 and TRBJ2-7, with D perhaps TRBD2 (5 bases). Germline CDR1 SQVTM, CDR2 ANQGSEA. The CDR3 sequence is 11 residues long. Trimming shortened V by 7 bases and J by 1 base, and 8 bases separated the two germline ends. CDR3 DNA (partial): TGCAGCGGAGCGGTTTCCTACGAG. Translation: CSGAVSYE. The full CDR3 sequence reads CSGAVSYEQYF.